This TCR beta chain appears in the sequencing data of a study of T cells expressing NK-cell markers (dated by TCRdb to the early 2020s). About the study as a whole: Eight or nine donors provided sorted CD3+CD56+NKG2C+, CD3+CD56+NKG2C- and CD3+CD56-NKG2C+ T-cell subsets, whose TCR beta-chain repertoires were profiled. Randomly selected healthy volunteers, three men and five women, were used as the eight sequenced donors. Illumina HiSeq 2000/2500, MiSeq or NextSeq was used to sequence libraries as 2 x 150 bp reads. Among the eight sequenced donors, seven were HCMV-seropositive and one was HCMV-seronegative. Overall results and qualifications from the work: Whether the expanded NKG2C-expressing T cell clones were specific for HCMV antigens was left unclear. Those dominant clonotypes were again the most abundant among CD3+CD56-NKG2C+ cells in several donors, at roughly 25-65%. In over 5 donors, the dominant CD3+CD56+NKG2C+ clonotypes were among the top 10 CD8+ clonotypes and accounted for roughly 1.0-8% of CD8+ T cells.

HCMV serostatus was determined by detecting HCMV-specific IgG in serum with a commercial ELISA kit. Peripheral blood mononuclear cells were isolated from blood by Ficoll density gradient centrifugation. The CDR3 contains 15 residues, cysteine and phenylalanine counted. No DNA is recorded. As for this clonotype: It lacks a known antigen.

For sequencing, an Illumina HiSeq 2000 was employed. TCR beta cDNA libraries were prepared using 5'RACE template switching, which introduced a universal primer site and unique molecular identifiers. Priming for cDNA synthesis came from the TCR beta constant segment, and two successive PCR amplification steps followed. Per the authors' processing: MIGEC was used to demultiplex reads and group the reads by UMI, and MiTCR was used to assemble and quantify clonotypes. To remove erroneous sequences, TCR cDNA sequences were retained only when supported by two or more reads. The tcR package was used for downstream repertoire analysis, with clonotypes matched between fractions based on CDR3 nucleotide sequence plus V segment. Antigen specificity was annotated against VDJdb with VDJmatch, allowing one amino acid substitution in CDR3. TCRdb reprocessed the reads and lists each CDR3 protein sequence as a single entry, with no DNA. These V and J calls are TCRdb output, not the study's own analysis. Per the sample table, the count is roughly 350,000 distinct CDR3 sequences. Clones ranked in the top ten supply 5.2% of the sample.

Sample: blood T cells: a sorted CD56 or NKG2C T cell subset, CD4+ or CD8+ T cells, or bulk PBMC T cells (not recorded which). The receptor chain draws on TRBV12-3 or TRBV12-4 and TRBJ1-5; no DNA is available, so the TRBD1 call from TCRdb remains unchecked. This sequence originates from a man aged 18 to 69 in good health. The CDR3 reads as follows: CASSLRGQGRRPQHF.